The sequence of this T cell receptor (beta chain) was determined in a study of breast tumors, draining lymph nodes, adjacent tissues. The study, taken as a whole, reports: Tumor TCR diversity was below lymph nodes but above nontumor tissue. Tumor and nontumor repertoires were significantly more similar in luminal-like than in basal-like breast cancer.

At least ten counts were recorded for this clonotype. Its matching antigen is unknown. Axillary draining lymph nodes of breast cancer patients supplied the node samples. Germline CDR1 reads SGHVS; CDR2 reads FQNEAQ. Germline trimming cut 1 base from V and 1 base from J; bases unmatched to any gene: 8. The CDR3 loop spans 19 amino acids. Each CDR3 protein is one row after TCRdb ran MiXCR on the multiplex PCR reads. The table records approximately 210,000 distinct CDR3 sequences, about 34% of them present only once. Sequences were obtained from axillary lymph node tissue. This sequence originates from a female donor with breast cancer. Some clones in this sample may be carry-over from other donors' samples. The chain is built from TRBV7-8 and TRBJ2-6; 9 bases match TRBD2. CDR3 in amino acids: CASSLVLAGVGSGANVLTF. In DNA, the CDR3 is TGTGCCAGCAGCTTAGTATTAGCGGGAGTTGGGTCTGGGGCCAACGTCCTGACTTTC.